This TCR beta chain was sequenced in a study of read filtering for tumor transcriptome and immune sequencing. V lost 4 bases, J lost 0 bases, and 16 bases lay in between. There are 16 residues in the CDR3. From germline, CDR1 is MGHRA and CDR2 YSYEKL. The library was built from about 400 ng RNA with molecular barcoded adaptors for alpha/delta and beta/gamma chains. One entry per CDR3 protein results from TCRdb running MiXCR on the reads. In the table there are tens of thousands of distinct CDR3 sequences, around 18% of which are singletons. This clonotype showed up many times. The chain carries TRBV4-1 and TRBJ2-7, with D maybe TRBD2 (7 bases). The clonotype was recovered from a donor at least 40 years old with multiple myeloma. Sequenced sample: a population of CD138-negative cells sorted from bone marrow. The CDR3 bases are TGCGCCAGCAGCCCCGAGGGGGGGGGGCGCTCCTACGAGCAGTACTTC. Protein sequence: CASSPEGGGRSYEQYF.